Reported below is one TCR beta chain. What it binds is not known. These data originate in a study of blood T cells in healthy people across ages. Whole-study findings and limits: Conclusively comparing naive with antigen-experienced cells was impossible with unsorted PBMCs. Naive CD4+ cells and diversity were both higher in long-lived donors than in aged donors. TCR beta diversity was tightly associated with the proportion of naive T cells.

The use of a sample-barcoded 5' primer and a J-beta primer mix characterized a second PCR of roughly 6 to 12 cycles. TCRdb ran MiXCR on the 5' RACE reads and lists one entry per CDR3 protein. The table has about 1.4 million distinct CDR3 sequences, around 55% seen once; the top ten hold roughly 6.3%. Aged about 6 to 90, donors were systemically healthy Caucasians from Russia. The CDR3 contains 15 residues. Trimming stripped 2 bases from V and 3 bases from J, with 11 bases between. This TCR derives from a young man in good health. Sequenced sample: blood. The J gene is TRBJ1-5, the V gene TRBV12-3 or TRBV12-4; D not resolved. The CDR3 DNA sequence: TGTGCCAGCAGTTTAAGCGCAAACGTCAATCAGCCCCAGCATTTT. Protein product: CASSLSANVNQPQHF.